One T cell receptor (beta chain) is described in this entry. What it binds is unknown. The sample belongs to a study of T cells after posttransplantation cyclophosphamide. General study results and limits: Donor-recipient repertoire similarity was low at 1-2 months, rising over year one.

The naive gate required viable CD3+CD4+ or CD3+CD8+ cells with CCR7+CD45RA+CD45RO-CD95-CD27+CD28+ phenotype. Profiled with immunoSEQ multiplex PCR; TCRdb holds only in-frame clones, not every one. The sample has fewer than 20,000 clones, 94% seen once. What was sequenced was naive CD4+ T cells sorted from blood. The sequence was obtained from a woman aged 45-65 years in good health and a related stem cell transplant donor.

DNA of the CDR3: TGTGCCAGCAGCCGGGAGGTTTTGAACACCGGGGAGCTGTTTTTT. Its translation is CASSREVLNTGELFF. The chain has TRBV14 and TRBJ2-2; TRBD2 is a possible D gene (6 bases). Germline V CDR1 and CDR2: SGHDN, FVKESK. The CDR3 length is 15 residues. V shed 4 bases and J shed 1 base, with 10 bases lying between them.